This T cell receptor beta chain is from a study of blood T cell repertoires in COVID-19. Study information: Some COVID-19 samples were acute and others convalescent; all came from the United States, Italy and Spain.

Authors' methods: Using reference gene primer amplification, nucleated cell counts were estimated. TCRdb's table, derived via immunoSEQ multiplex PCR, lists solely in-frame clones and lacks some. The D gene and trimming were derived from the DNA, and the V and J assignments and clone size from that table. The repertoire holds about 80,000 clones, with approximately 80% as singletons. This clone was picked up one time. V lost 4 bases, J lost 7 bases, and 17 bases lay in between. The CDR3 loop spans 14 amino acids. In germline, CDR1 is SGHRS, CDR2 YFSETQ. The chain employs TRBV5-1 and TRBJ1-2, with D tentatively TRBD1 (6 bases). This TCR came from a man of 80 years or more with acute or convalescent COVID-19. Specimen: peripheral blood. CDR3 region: CASSPNTGTSGYTF. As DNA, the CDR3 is TGCGCCAGCAGCCCCAACACAGGGACTAGTGGCTACACCTTC.